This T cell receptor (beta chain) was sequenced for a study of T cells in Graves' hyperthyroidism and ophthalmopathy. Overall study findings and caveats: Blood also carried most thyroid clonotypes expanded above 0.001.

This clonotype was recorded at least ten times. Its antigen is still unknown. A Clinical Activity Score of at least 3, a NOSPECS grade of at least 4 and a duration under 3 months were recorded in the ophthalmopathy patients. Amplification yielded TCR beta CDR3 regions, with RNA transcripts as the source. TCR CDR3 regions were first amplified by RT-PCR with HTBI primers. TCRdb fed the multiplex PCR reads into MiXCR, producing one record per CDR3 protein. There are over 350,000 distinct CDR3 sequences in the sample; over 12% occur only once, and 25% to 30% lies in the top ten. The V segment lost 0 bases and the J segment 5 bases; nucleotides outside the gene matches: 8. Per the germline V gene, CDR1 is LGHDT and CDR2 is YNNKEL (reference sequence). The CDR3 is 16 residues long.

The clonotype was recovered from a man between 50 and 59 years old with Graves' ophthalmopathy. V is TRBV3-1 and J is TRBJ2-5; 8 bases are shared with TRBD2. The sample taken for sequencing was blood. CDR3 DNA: TGTGCCAGCAGCCAAGAAGAGAGCGGGAGTCGGGAGACCCAGTACTTC. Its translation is CASSQEESGSRETQYF.